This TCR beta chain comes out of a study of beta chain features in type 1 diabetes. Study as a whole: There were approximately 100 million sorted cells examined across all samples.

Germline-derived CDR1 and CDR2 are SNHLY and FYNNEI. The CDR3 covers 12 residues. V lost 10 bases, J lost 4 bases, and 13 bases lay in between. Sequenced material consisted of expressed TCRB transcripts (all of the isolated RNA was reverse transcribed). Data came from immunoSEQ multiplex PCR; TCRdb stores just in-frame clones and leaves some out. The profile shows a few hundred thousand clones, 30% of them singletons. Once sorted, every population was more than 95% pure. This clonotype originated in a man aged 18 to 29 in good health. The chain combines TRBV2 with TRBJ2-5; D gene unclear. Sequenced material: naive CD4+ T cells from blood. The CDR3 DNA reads TGTGCCACCTCCGGGCCCGGAGAGACCCAGTACTTC. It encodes CATSGPGETQYF.